The 12 T cell receptor beta chains given below trace back to one sample, sequenced in a study of blood T cell repertoires in COVID-19. Profiling relied on immunoSEQ multiplex PCR, and the TCRdb table lists in-frame clones only, not all of them. The sample contains roughly 240,000 clones, around 90% of which appear only once. The sequenced sample was PBMCs or T cells enriched from blood (not recorded which). These receptors were collected from a man aged 50 to 59 who had been exposed to COVID-19.

The rearrangement links TRBV29-1 to TRBJ2-1, with TRBD1 matching over 9 bases. From germline, CDR1 is SQVTM and CDR2 ANQGSEA. The trim removed 2 bases at V and 0 bases at J, leaving 8 bases unmatched. The CDR3 extends over 17 amino acids. This chain's CDR3 is CSVETRSTGGSYNEQFF. CDR3 DNA: TGCAGCGTTGAAACCCGATCGACAGGGGGCTCCTACAATGAGCAGTTCTTC.

This chain links TRBV4-2 with TRBJ2-7, with 10 nucleotides matching TRBD1. V lost 0 bases, J lost 2 bases, and 4 bases stayed unmatched. The length of the CDR3 is 16 residues. Germline V gene lookup returns CDR1 LGHNA and CDR2 YNFKEQ. CDR3 bases: TGTGCCAGCAGCCAAGATCGGGGACAGGGGACCTACGAGCAGTACTTC. Its protein product is CASSQDRGQGTYEQYF.

The gene calls are TRBV18 and TRBJ2-5; D is perhaps TRBD1 (6 bases). Germline lookup yields CDR1 KGHSH and CDR2 LQKENI. V was clipped by 4 bases and J by 2 bases, with 8 bases between them. The CDR3 is 13 amino acids. CDR3 protein: CASSRDIQETQYF. The CDR3 region has the DNA TGTGCCAGCTCACGGGACATACAAGAGACCCAGTACTTC.

This clone has more than one count but fewer than ten. This chain joins TRBV19 and TRBJ1-4; 7 nucleotides agree with TRBD1. The V gene's germline CDR1 is LNHDA and CDR2 SQIVND (reference sequence). The CDR3 runs to 17 residues. With V trimmed by 4 bases and J by 7 bases, 15 bases remained unmatched. CDR3 coding DNA: TGTGCCAGTAGTAGGGGACAGAGAACATTTCCAGCTGAAAAACTGTTTTTT. Its translation: CASSRGQRTFPAEKLFF.

This chain connects TRBV3-1 (or the pseudogene TRBV3-2) to TRBJ2-7; TRBD2 aligns across 8 bases. Germline V gives CDR1 LGHDT, CDR2 YNNKEL (reference sequence). The CDR3 length is 15 residues. V trimming: 4 bases; J trimming: 4 bases; junction bases outside the gene matches: 9. CDR3 in DNA: TGTGCCAGCAGCCTCCTCGGGGGGGCGGGGTACGAGCAGTACTTC. Translation: CASSLLGGAGYEQYF.

The rearrangement uses TRBV27 and TRBJ1-1; D unresolved. Germline assignment: CDR1 MNHEY and CDR2 SMNVEV (reference sequence). This CDR3 is 14 amino acids long. Trimming left V 0 bases short and J 4 bases short, with 9 bases between. The CDR3 reads CASSLSGSSTEAFF. As DNA, the CDR3 is TGTGCCAGCAGTTTATCTGGGAGCTCCACTGAAGCTTTCTTT.

This chain links TRBV13 with TRBJ1-2, with D unresolved. Germline CDR1 reads PRHDT; CDR2 reads FYEKMQ (reference sequence). This CDR3 has 15 residues. Between the trimmed V and J ends, which lost 5 bases and 4 bases, there was a span of 17 bases. CDR3 nucleotides: TGTGCCAGCAGCGCATCCTCCGAGTCCTTCTATGGCTACACCTTC. Protein sequence: CASSASSESFYGYTF.

The chain uses TRBV5-1 and TRBJ1-4; TRBD1 might be the D (5 bases). This CDR3 region has 13 residues. Germline V gives CDR1 SGHRS, CDR2 YFSETQ. V was clipped by 1 base and J by 7 bases, with 8 bases between them. The CDR3 nucleotides read TGCGCCAGCAGCTTGTCAACAGGTGAAAAACTGTTTTTT. This encodes CASSLSTGEKLFF. Full variable domain (rest looked up from reference TRBV5-1 and TRBJ1-4): KAGVTQTPRYLIKTRGQQVTLSCSPISGHRSVSWYQQTPGQGLQFLFEYFSETQRNKGNFPGRFSGRQFSNSRSEMNVSTLELGDSALYLCASSLSTGEKLFFGSGTQLSVL.

The CDR3 loop is CASSWTANYEQYV. CDR3 nucleotide sequence: TGTGCCAGCAGTTGGACAGCAAACTACGAGCAGTACGTC. V usage is TRBV6-6 and J usage is TRBJ2-7; D might be TRBD1 (6 bases). Germline V gene lookup returns CDR1 MNHNY and CDR2 SVGAGI (reference sequence). V was pared by 4 bases and J by 3 bases, with 10 bases between. The CDR3 covers 13 residues.

V gene TRBV9 combines with J gene TRBJ1-1; D gene unclear. V shed 0 bases and J shed 3 bases, with 9 bases lying between them. Looked up from germline, CDR1 is SGDLS and CDR2 is YYNGEE. This CDR3 spans 14 amino acids. The CDR3 protein is CASSVAGRHTEAFF. For the CDR3, the DNA is TGTGCCAGCAGCGTAGCGGGGAGGCACACTGAAGCTTTCTTT.

This chain uses TRBV5-4 with TRBJ2-2; possibly TRBD2 for D (6 bases). The CDR3 runs 16 residues. Trimming cost V 0 bases and J 1 base, with 10 bases left between them. Germline CDR1 and CDR2: SGHNT and YYREEE (reference sequence). DNA for the CDR3: TGTGCCAGCAGCTTGGTCAGCGGGCAGAACACCGGGGAGCTGTTTTTT. Protein sequence: CASSLVSGQNTGELFF.

This chain links TRBV19 with TRBJ1-2; 7 nucleotides agree with TRBD1. CDR1 is LNHDA and CDR2 is SQIVND in the germline V gene (reference sequence). The CDR3 consists of 15 residues. V lost 6 bases to trimming and J lost 4 bases; unmatched junction nucleotides: 11. This chain's CDR3 is CASRDPGTDIYGYTF. The CDR3 nucleotides read TGTGCCAGTAGAGACCCCGGGACAGACATCTATGGCTACACCTTC.